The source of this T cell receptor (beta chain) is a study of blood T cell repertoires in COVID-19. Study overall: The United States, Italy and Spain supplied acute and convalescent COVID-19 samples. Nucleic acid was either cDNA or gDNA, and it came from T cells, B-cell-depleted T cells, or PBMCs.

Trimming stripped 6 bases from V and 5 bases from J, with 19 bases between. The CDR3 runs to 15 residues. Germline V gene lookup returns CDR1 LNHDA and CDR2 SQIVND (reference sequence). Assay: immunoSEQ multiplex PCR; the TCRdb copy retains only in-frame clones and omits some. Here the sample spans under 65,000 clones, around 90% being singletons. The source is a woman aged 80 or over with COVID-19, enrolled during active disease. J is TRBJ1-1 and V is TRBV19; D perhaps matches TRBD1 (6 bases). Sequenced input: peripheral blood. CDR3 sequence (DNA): TGTGCCAGTAGCGGCCAGGGGACCCATTCGACTGAAGCTTTCTTT. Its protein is CASSGQGTHSTEAFF.